This is a list of T cell receptor beta chains from one sample in a study of OX40 agonist ivuxolimab in advanced cancers. Profiling relied on immunoSEQ multiplex PCR, and the TCRdb table lists in-frame clones only, not all of them. This table holds roughly 65,000 clones, just under 85% found once. The sequenced sample was CD4+ or CD8+ T cells sorted from blood, obtained in a trial of the OX40 agonist ivuxolimab. The source of these receptors is an adult with an advanced solid tumor such as melanoma, head and neck, liver or kidney cancer. CDR3s include the opening cysteine and the closing phenylalanine or tryptophan. The order of the fields is D gene, V gene, J gene, clone size, CDR3 DNA, CDR3 protein. D genes are given only for firm matches. Not every row has a clone size; where given, it reads once, few, many or a size class.

>TRBD1|TRBV2|TRBJ1-4|-
TGTGCCAGCAGAGGGAGGGGGCAGGTTAATGAAAAACTGTTTTTT
CASRGRGQVNEKLFF
>-|TRBV28|TRBJ1-2|-
TGTGCCAGCACCCCTACAACAAACCGGGACTTAAACTATGGCTACACCTTC
CASTPTTNRDLNYGYTF
>TRBD2|TRBV7-2|TRBJ2-5|-
TGTGCCAGCAGCCAGAGGGGAGGGGTCAAAGAGACCCAGTACTTC
CASSQRGGVKETQYF
>-|TRBV18|TRBJ2-7|-
TGTGCCAGCTCACCGACAGCCTACTACGGGTCCTACGAGCAGTACTTC
CASSPTAYYGSYEQYF
>TRBD2|TRBV18|TRBJ2-1|-
TGTGCCAGCTCACCGACCGGTTATAGCGGGAATGAGCAGTTCTTC
CASSPTGYSGNEQFF
>-|TRBV5-1|TRBJ2-3|once
TGCGCCAGCAGCTTAGCGGAGTACACAGATACGCAGTATTTT
CASSLAEYTDTQYF
>TRBD2|TRBV18|TRBJ2-1|-
TGTGCCAGCTCACCCCTCGGGGCGGGAGACCACAATGAGCAGTTCTTC
CASSPLGAGDHNEQFF
>-|TRBV11-2|TRBJ2-7|-
TGTGCCAGCAGCTTAGTACGTGGGATTGCCTCCTACGAGCAGTACTTC
CASSLVRGIASYEQYF
>TRBD1|TRBV5-8|TRBJ1-1|-
TGTGCCAGCAGCTCGGGGTACAGGGGGCGCAGGACTGAAGCTTTCTTT
CASSSGYRGRRTEAFF
>TRBD1|TRBV7-2|TRBJ1-4|-
TGTGCCAGCAGTCACCATAAACCGGGACAGGGTATTCAACTGTTTTTT
CASSHHKPGQGIQLFF
>-|TRBV7-9|TRBJ2-7|-
TGTGCCAGCAGCCACAGGGCCTCCTACGAGCAGTACTTC
CASSHRASYEQYF
>-|TRBV10-3|TRBJ2-6|-
TGTGCCATCAGTGACGGCTCTGGGGCCAACGTCCTGACTTTC
CAISDGSGANVLTF
>TRBD1|TRBV7-9|TRBJ2-3|-
TGTGCCAGCAGCTCCCCCTCGGACAGGGTTTTT
CASSSPSDRVF
>TRBD2|TRBV30|TRBJ2-2|-
TGTGCCTGGAGTGTCGCCGGTGGGGAGGGCACCGGGGAGCTGTTTTTT
CAWSVAGGEGTGELFF
>-|TRBV11-2|TRBJ2-2|once
TGTGCCAGCAGCTTCCGGACAACCGGGGAGCTGTTTTTT
CASSFRTTGELFF
>-|TRBV2|TRBJ1-5|-
TGTGCCAGCAGTGAAGCGCAACGCGGTCAGCCCCAGCATTTT
CASSEAQRGQPQHF
>TRBD1|TRBV5-1|TRBJ2-3|large
TGCGCCAGCAGTCGGGGACAGGGGAAAGATACGCAGTATTTT
CASSRGQGKDTQYF
>TRBD1|TRBV6-5|TRBJ1-1|-
TGTGCCAGCAGTGACAGGGGACTGAACACTGAAGCTTTCTTT
CASSDRGLNTEAFF
>TRBD2|TRBV4-3|TRBJ2-3|-
TGCGCCAGCAGCCAAGATCTAGCGGGAGGGCCAGATACGCAGTATTTT
CASSQDLAGGPDTQYF
>-|TRBV2|TRBJ2-3|-
TGTGCCAGCAGTGAACAGGGGTATGAAGATACGCAGTATTTT
CASSEQGYEDTQYF
>TRBD2|TRBV4-1|TRBJ2-7|-
TGCGCCAGCAGCCAAGCCGGGACTAGCGGGAGAAACGAGCAGTACTTC
CASSQAGTSGRNEQYF
>TRBD2|TRBV18|TRBJ2-5|-
TGTGCCAGCTCACCCCCGGGACTAGCGGGCCTGGAGCAGTACTTC
CASSPPGLAGLEQYF
>TRBD1|TRBV28|TRBJ2-7|-
TGTGCCAGCAGAAGGGACAGTTCCTACGAGCAGTACTTC
CASRRDSSYEQYF
>-|TRBV13|TRBJ2-7|-
TGTGCCAGCAGCTTAGGGCAGATCTACGAGCAGTACTTC
CASSLGQIYEQYF
>TRBD2|TRBV27|TRBJ2-3|-
TGTGCCAGCAGTCCAGGGGGACTAGCGGGCACAGATACGCAGTATTTT
CASSPGGLAGTDTQYF
>TRBD2|TRBV19|TRBJ2-7|once
TGTGCCAGTAGTATTGGGACTAGTTCGAACGAGCAGTACTTC
CASSIGTSSNEQYF
>-|TRBV7-2|TRBJ2-3|-
TGTGCCAGCAGCTTCGGGCTAGCACAAGATACGCAGTATTTT
CASSFGLAQDTQYF
>-|TRBV11-2|TRBJ1-5|-
TGTGCCAGCAGCAGGGGCCAGGCGGGACAGCCCCAGCATTTT
CASSRGQAGQPQHF
>-|TRBV30|TRBJ1-6|once
TGTGCCTGGAGTGGACACTATAATTCACCCCTCCACTTT
CAWSGHYNSPLHF